A single T cell receptor (beta chain) is shown here with its context. The antigen remains unidentified. PCR involved 60 Vbeta and 13 Jbeta primers. The table came from immunoSEQ multiplex PCR; TCRdb's copy has only in-frame clones and leaves some out. The table has about 190,000 clones, 77% seen once. This specimen comes from a study of cytomegalovirus exposure and HLA in healthy donors. Looking at the study overall: In an early release, HLA-typed donors contributed some 80 million unique TCR sequences.

Study outcomes and limitations: It was shown in a later analysis that HLA-associated TCR beta chains were more clonally expanded than other, equally common chains. Most CMV-associated TCR beta chains appeared HLA-restricted in a later analysis. Solely CMV serostatus was available to characterize immune exposure.

The CDR3 is 14 amino acids. V was pared by 3 bases and J by 2 bases, with 11 bases between. Germline-derived CDR1 and CDR2 are MDHEN and SYDVKM. This clonotype was obtained from a woman aged 30 to 39 in good health and CMV-seropositive. The rearrangement joins TRBV28 to TRBJ2-7, with D tentatively TRBD2 (5 bases). The sequencing input was PBMCs. CDR3 protein: CASSFSGNTYEQYF. The CDR3, as DNA: TGTGCCAGCAGTTTCTCGGGAAATACCTACGAGCAGTACTTC.